This T cell receptor beta chain was obtained from a study of T cells in Graves' hyperthyroidism and ophthalmopathy. Turning to the study itself: Any treatment followed the collection of peripheral blood at initial diagnosis. Study results and caveats: Classification by a 13 V-J model distinguished ophthalmopathy from stable hyperthyroidism.

Each diagnosis was grounded in clinical symptoms, serum thyroxine and TRAb, thyroid ultrasound, and orbital computed tomography. Amplified TCR beta CDR3 regions came from RNA transcripts. The HTBI set primed first-round TCR CDR3 RT-PCR. TCRdb fed the multiplex PCR reads into MiXCR, producing one record per CDR3 protein. The sample lists approximately 260,000 distinct CDR3 sequences; approximately 16% were seen once. Germline V lookup: CDR1 SGHAT, CDR2 FQDESV (reference sequence). CDR3 length: 12 amino acids. Deletions cut 0 bases from V and 5 bases from J, with 5 bases between. This clonotype showed up many times. Its antigen is not identified.

The sequenced sample was blood. The sequence came from a woman between 50 and 59 years old with Graves' hyperthyroidism that later progressed to Graves' ophthalmopathy. The chain links TRBV11-1 to TRBJ2-7, with D hard to call. The CDR3, as DNA: TGTGCCAGCAGCTTAGCCGACGACGAGCAGTACTTC. Encoded protein: CASSLADDEQYF.